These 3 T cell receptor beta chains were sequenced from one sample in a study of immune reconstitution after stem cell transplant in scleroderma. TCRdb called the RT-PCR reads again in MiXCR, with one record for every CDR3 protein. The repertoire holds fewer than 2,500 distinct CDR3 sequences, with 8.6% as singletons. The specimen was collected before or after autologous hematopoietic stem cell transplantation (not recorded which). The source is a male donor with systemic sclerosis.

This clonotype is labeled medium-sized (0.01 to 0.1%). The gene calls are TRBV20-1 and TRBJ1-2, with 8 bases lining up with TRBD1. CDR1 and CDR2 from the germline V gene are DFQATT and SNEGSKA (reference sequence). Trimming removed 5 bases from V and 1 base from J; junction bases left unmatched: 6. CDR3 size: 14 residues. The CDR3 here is CSAQGASLNYGYTF. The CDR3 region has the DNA TGCAGTGCTCAGGGGGCATCGCTTAACTATGGCTACACCTTC.

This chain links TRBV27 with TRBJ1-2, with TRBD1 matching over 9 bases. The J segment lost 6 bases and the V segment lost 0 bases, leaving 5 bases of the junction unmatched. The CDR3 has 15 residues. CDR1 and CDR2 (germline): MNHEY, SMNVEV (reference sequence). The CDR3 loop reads CASSLSSTGGNGYTF. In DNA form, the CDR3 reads TGTGCCAGCAGTTTATCCTCAACAGGGGGCAATGGCTACACCTTC.

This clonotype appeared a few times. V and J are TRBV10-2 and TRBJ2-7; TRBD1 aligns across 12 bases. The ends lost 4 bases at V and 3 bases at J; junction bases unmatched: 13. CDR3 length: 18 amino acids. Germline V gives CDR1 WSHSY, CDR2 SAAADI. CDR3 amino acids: CASSGGDRGPSRFYEQYF. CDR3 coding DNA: TGCGCCAGCAGTGGAGGGGACAGGGGGCCTAGCCGCTTCTACGAGCAGTACTTC.